The text below deals with one T cell receptor (beta chain). This sample was included in a study of blood T cell repertoires in COVID-19. Data came from immunoSEQ multiplex PCR; TCRdb stores just in-frame clones and leaves some out. There are some 250,000 clones in the sample; approximately 86% occur only once, and about 0.7% lies in the top ten. The receptor was derived from a human donor in a cohort sampled during active COVID-19. What was sequenced was peripheral blood.

This chain's CDR3 is CASSPIVGVHYGYTF. The CDR3 region has the DNA TGTGCCAGCAGCCCGATCGTGGGAGTCCACTATGGCTACACCTTC. The chain combines TRBV7-8 with TRBJ1-2, with no clear D. Per the germline V gene, CDR1 is SGHVS and CDR2 is FQNEAQ. The V gene lost 5 bases and the J gene lost 3 bases, with 16 bases spanning the gap. The CDR3 loop spans 15 amino acids.